This TCR beta chain derives from a study of cytomegalovirus exposure and HLA in healthy donors. Study-level results: Later analysis showed TCR association rates varying by HLA locus, highest for DRB1 and lowest for HLA-C. Accurate predictions that matched the HLA-A and HLA-B alleles of most subjects were reportedly made from TCR beta sequences.

Use of 60 Vbeta and 13 Jbeta primers characterized the PCR. Sequenced by immunoSEQ multiplex PCR; TCRdb stores in-frame clones only, minus some. Among about 140,000 clones listed, about three quarters were seen once. The CDR3 totals 15 residues. Germline V gene lookup returns CDR1 LNHDA and CDR2 SQIVND (reference sequence). Trimming cost V 8 bases and J 0 bases, with 16 bases left between them. This clone was seen just once. The antigen remains unidentified. The rearrangement links TRBV19 to TRBJ1-1, with no clear D. Sequencing was performed on PBMCs. The TCR originated in a male donor in good health and CMV-seropositive. Here the CDR3 DNA reads TGTGCCAGTGGTGGCGGATTAGGAATGAACACTGAAGCTTTCTTT. Translation: CASGGGLGMNTEAFF.